This TCR beta chain emerged from a study of OX40 agonist ivuxolimab in advanced cancers. Study results and caveats: There was clonal expansion of CD4+ and CD8+ blood T cells by week 6 at 0.1 to 3.0 mg/kg. Low normalized T-cell clonal expansion was also seen in some nonresponders.

The CDR3 runs to 18 residues. Germline V gives CDR1 SGHDT, CDR2 YYEEEE. Trimming at V came to 0 bases and at J to 8 bases, leaving 17 bases not matched to a gene. Of note for this clone: Its target is not known.

Only in-frame clones appear in the TCRdb table, and some are missing; sequencing was by immunoSEQ multiplex PCR. Altogether more than 45,000 clones are present, around 82% being singletons, with the ten largest covering 3.5% to 4.5%. The V and J genes are TRBV5-6 and TRBJ2-7; 10 nucleotides match TRBD1. The sample consisted of CD4+ or CD8+ T cells sorted from blood, taken in a trial of the OX40 agonist ivuxolimab. This sequence was found in an adult with an advanced solid tumor such as melanoma, head and neck, liver or kidney cancer. CDR3 loop: CASSLVGQGFPSRMQQYF. The DNA of the CDR3 is TGTGCCAGCAGCTTGGTGGGACAGGGGTTCCCGAGCCGCATGCAGCAGTACTTC.